Detailed here is one T cell receptor beta chain. The clone's antigen remains unknown. Per-base quality was not reported, and no clone a single base away is much larger than it. PBMC libraries used mostly around 0.5 ug of input genomic DNA for deep sequencing, with six replicates per sample. TCRbeta libraries were prepared with the immunoSEQ hsTCRbeta kit according to the manufacturer's instructions. Sequencing of the completed libraries took place using an Illumina NovaSeq 6000 S4 flow cell after they had been pooled to approximately 3.3 nM. The study's own analysis went as follows. The immunoSEQ Analyzer handled quality control and preprocessing of the raw data. The analysis was limited to productive rearrangements, and each clonotype was defined by a unique CDR3 amino acid sequence. Repertoire clonality was estimated as the Gini-Simpson index, which was computed with the R package tcR. Student's t test was used to compare Gini indices, and Pearson correlation was used to assess associations with tumor size change. Here the immuneACCESS table is served through TCRdb, limited to in-frame sequences with V and J called. Missing clones are a known gap in these copies; in checked studies unresolved V genes cover under half, and the rest lacks a known reason. The V and J calls and clone size come from that table; D and trimming were worked out from the DNA. Across this sample there are approximately 13,000 clones, with around 70% seen only once. Jointly, the top ten make up approximately 3.2% of the sample.

Explained via the paper, the time point label denotes: after neoadjuvant nivolumab, at surgical resection. None of the patients had received prior systemic or radiation treatment, and all were newly diagnosed with stage II-IVA oral cavity squamous cell carcinoma. The cohort consisted of patients with HPV-negative, locally advanced oral cavity squamous cell carcinoma. No culture maintenance or expansion was done, as the peripheral blood mononuclear cells went straight to analysis. Samples came from a longitudinal correlative study of a single-arm phase II trial of neoadjuvant nivolumab in oral cavity squamous cell carcinoma. Subject-matched pre- and post-treatment PBMCs and tumors from three responders and three non-responders underwent genomic DNA-based TCRbeta sequencing. Peripheral blood mononuclear cells were drawn once before nivolumab treatment and a second time after treatment, when surgery took place. The Maxwell RSC DNA from Cells kit was used to extract genomic DNA from PBMCs.

This entry belongs to a study of neoadjuvant anti-PD-1 for oral cavity cancer (dated by TCRdb to about 2021). Study-level background: Before curative-intent surgical resection, most patients were given three to four biweekly doses of nivolumab at 3 mg/kg. A fourth nivolumab dose was given around day 43 to patients without progression, and definitive surgical resection was performed in those patients on days 50-56. Responders were defined as patients with complete response, partial response or stable disease by RECIST 1.1; non-responders were defined as patients with progression. There were eleven to twelve patients in the parent correlative cohort, and the response rate was roughly 33%.

Beyond this particular receptor, the publication reports: After neoadjuvant nivolumab, non-responders showed significantly higher T cell clonality (Gini index) in PBMCs than responders did. Only a few patients per response group were included in the TCR analyses, and the authors called for validation in larger cohorts. Higher pretreatment blood Treg/Th17 ratios correlated with higher pretreatment blood TCRbeta clonality and lower post-treatment tumor TCRbeta clonality.

The origin of this receptor is a person aged 35-79 years with oral cavity squamous cell carcinoma. The sample was PBMCs, taken after nivolumab (anti-PD-1) treatment.

The nucleotide sequence reads as follows: TGTGCCAGTACCGATCCAGGGACAGGGTTGGTTTGGCAGCCCCAGCATTTT. This codes for CASTDPGTGLVWQPQHF. The chain uses TRBV19 and TRBJ1-5, with 9 bases aligning to TRBD1. V is trimmed back by 7 bases and J by 7 bases, and the junction contains 17 bases that no gene match accounts for. CDR1 and CDR2 (LNHDA, SQIVND) derive from the germline V gene (reference sequence). The CDR3 goes from the cysteine to the phenylalanine over 17 residues. The entry retains the CDR3 DNA only, 51 bases that are in frame from base 1. The variable domain in full, with residues beyond the CDR3 obtained from the reference TRBV19 and TRBJ1-5 genes, is DGGITQSPKYLFRKEGQNVTLSCEQNLNHDAMYWYRQDPGQGLRLIYYSQIVNDFQKGDIAEGYSVSREKKESFPLTVTSAQKNPTAFYLCASTDPGTGLVWQPQHFGDGTRLSIL.